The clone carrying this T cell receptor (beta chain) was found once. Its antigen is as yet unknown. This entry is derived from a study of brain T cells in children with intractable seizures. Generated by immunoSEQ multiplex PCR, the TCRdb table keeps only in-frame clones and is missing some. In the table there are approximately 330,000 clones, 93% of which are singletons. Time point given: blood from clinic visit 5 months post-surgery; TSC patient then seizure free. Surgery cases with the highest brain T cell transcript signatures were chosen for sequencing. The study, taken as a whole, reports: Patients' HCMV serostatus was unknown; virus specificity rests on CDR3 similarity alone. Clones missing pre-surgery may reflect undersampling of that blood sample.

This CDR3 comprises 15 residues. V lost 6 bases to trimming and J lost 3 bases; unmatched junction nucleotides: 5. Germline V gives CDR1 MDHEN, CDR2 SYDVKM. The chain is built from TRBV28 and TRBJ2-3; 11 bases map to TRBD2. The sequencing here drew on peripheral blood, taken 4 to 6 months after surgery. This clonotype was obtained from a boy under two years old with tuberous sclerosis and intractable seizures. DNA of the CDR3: TGTGCCAGCAGCCTCACTAGCGGGAGAACAGATACGCAGTATTTT. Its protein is CASSLTSGRTDTQYF.